The 9 T cell receptor beta chains reported below all come from one sample, sequenced in a study of regulatory T cells in long-lasting Graves disease. Described time point: newly diagnosed GD, antithyroid drugs for less than 3 months. Construction of the TCR library relied on RNA isolated from PBMCs. Researchers made TCR beta libraries by using iRepertoire HTBI primers and running Arm-PCR on CDR3 regions. TCRdb reanalysed the multiplex PCR reads using MiXCR and keeps one entry per CDR3 protein. The sample consists of roughly 610,000 distinct CDR3 sequences, around 17% of them appearing once. This sample also belongs to another study, concerning T cells in Graves' hyperthyroidism and ophthalmopathy.

Source: peripheral blood mononuclear cells (PBMCs), taken at new diagnosis, from a patient treated with antithyroid drugs. The receptors were sampled from a woman in her thirties with Graves disease.

This clonotype occurred many times. J is TRBJ2-1 and V is TRBV27; 13 bases are a match to TRBD2. Per the germline V gene, CDR1 is MNHEY and CDR2 is SMNVEV (reference sequence). The CDR3 loop spans 15 amino acids. V lost 5 bases and J lost 7; bases outside the gene matches: 5. Here the CDR3 DNA reads TGTGCCAGCAGTCTAACTAGCGGGAGGGCGAATGAGCAGTTCTTC. Translated: CASSLTSGRANEQFF.

The chain is built from TRBV30 and TRBJ1-2, with 9 bases that match TRBD1. This CDR3 spans 14 amino acids. Trimming at V came to 3 bases and at J to 8 bases, leaving 10 bases not matched to a gene. Looked up from germline, CDR1 is GTSNPN and CDR2 is SVGIG (reference sequence). CDR3: CAWRNRTGATGYTF. DNA of the CDR3: TGTGCCTGGAGGAACCGGACAGGGGCTACCGGCTACACCTTC.

This clonotype occurred many times. The chain carries TRBV20-1 and TRBJ1-2, with a tentative D call TRBD1 (6 bases). CDR3 size: 13 residues. Germline loops: CDR1 DFQATT, CDR2 SNEGSKA (reference sequence). Trimming removed 4 bases at V and 3 bases at J, with 12 bases between. CDR3 residues: CSAKRGVDYGYTF. The CDR3 nucleotides are TGCAGTGCTAAAAGGGGGGTGGACTATGGCTACACCTTC.

This clonotype was observed many times. The chain links TRBV18 to TRBJ2-3, with D perhaps matching TRBD1 (5 bases). This CDR3 spans 14 amino acids. V was pared by 2 bases and J by 5 bases, with 11 bases between. Germline V gene sequence: CDR1 KGHSH, CDR2 LQKENI. CDR3 nucleotides: TGTGCCAGCTCACCATTCGACAGCCGAGATACGCAGTATTTT. Amino acids: CASSPFDSRDTQYF.

The count of this clonotype is one. The genes are TRBV30 and TRBJ2-1, with D perhaps matching TRBD2 (5 bases). Trimming removed 3 bases at V and 4 bases at J, with 10 bases between. The germline V gene has CDR1 GTSNPN and CDR2 SVGIG (reference sequence). This CDR3 contains 13 residues. CDR3 DNA: TGTGCCTGGAGGGTAGCGAGGTACAATGAGCAGTTCTTC. Its translation is CAWRVARYNEQFF.

The rearrangement joins TRBV6-5 to TRBJ1-2; no definite D call. Trimming stripped 2 bases from V and 8 bases from J, with 15 bases between. The germline V gene has CDR1 MNHEY and CDR2 SVGAGI. This CDR3 is built from 14 residues. CDR3 amino acids: CASSYRRPRYGYTF. The CDR3 nucleotides are TGTGCCAGCAGTTACAGGCGACCGCGTTACGGCTACACCTTC.

This clonotype has ten or more counts. The chain employs TRBV28 and TRBJ2-1; D is unclear. V gave up 5 bases and J gave up 5 bases, with 7 bases separating them. CDR1 and CDR2 (germline): MDHEN, SYDVKM. The CDR3 covers 12 residues. CDR3 region: CASSPSNNEQFF. In DNA, the CDR3 is TGTGCCAGCAGTCCTAGTAACAATGAGCAGTTCTTC.

J is TRBJ1-5 and V is TRBV6-4; D possibly corresponds to TRBD1 (5 bases). The CDR3 length is 13 residues. With 4 bases removed from V and 7 bases from J, the gap between germline ends came to 11 bases. Germline V gene lookup returns CDR1 MRHNA and CDR2 SNTAGT. CDR3 amino acids: CASSVGVGQPQHF. The CDR3 DNA is TGTGCCAGCAGTGTAGGGGTAGGCCAGCCCCAGCATTTT.

This clonotype was observed many times. V is TRBV5-8 and J is TRBJ2-2, with D hard to call. Per the germline V gene, CDR1 is SGHTS and CDR2 is YDEGEE. The CDR3 loop spans 14 amino acids. Trimming pared 6 bases from V and 1 base from J, leaving 10 bases between. In nucleotides, the CDR3 is TGTGCCAGCACCTCGACAAGGAACACCGGGGAGCTGTTTTTT. It is translated as CASTSTRNTGELFF.